This T cell receptor (beta chain) derives from a study of neoadjuvant anti-PD-1 for oral cavity cancer. The repertoire was sequenced with immunoSEQ multiplex PCR; TCRdb's copy has only in-frame clones and lacks some. This sample carries fewer than 20,000 clones, roughly 70% of them seen once, and the ten largest clones take around 2.6%. This CDR3 has 14 amino acids. V was pared by 6 bases and J by 7 bases, with 13 bases of the junction left unmatched. Germline CDR1 reads GTSNPN; CDR2 reads SVGIG (reference sequence). This sequence joins TRBV30 and TRBJ2-7; 9 bases map to TRBD1. This TCR was sampled from a person aged 35-79 years with oral cavity squamous cell carcinoma. This material consisted of PBMCs, taken before nivolumab (anti-PD-1) treatment. CDR3 in amino acids: CACSLGQGIGEQYF. The CDR3 DNA sequence: TGTGCCTGCTCATTAGGACAGGGGATCGGGGAGCAGTACTTC.